The present T cell receptor (beta chain) was sequenced within a study of T cell repertoires in ileal Crohn's disease. Whole-study results and caveats: Sorted CD8 T cells held more high-frequency clones than CD4. Every patient over 26.8% clonality showed endoscopic recurrence.

This CDR3 comprises 17 residues. The germline V gene encodes CDR1 GTSNPN and CDR2 SVGIG (reference sequence). The V gene lost 4 bases and the J gene lost 0 bases, with 19 bases spanning the gap. Adults with ileal or ileocolonic Crohn's disease and an indication for resection were eligible. Approximately 510 nanograms of biopsy DNA per sample underwent TCRB immunosequencing. Some clones are missing from TCRdb's copy, which holds only in-frame ones; the method was immunoSEQ multiplex PCR. The sample contains a few thousand clones, more than 60% of which appear only once. Turning to this clone: Its specificity is unknown.

The TCR originated in an adult with Crohn's disease. The sample was ileal tissue. The genes are TRBV30 and TRBJ1-5, with D tentatively TRBD1 (6 bases). The CDR3 nucleotides read TGTGCCTGGAAGTCAGGATCGAGGGGACATAGCAATCAGCCCCAGCATTTT. It encodes CAWKSGSRGHSNQPQHF.